This T cell receptor beta chain was documented in a study of somatic mutations in cytotoxic T cells in rheumatoid arthritis. Turning to the study itself: Sorting by flow gave nearly 100% purity for some V beta antibody-stained T-cell populations, including V beta1+ cells sequenced for TCRB.

Study outcomes and limitations: Clonality of CD8+ T cells, which was compared between rheumatoid arthritis patients and age-matched healthy controls, did not differ significantly.

The CDR3 covers 11 residues. Trimming took off 5 bases at V and 7 bases at J, with 5 bases between the two ends. From germline, CDR1 is SGHVS and CDR2 FQNEAQ. Regarding this clone: Antigen unknown.

Both CD4+ and CD8+ cells were separated through positive magnetic bead selection, and their purity was verified using flow cytometry. The method was immunoSEQ multiplex PCR; TCRdb's version includes in-frame clones alone and lacks a portion of them. The sample records more than 15,000 clones, around four fifths being singletons. The TCR was taken from an adult with rheumatoid arthritis. Sequencing used CD8+ T cells sorted from blood. The rearrangement links TRBV7-8 to TRBJ2-2; D may be TRBD2 (5 bases). The CDR3 coding sequence is TGTGCCAGCAGCCGGGGCGGGGAGCTGTTTTTT. Translation gives CASSRGGELFF.